In this sample, the clone carrying this TCR beta chain turned up a few times. Its antigen is not known. Since a much larger clone is just one base distant, this may be a read error. These patients, aged 18 to 65, had recently diagnosed hyperthyroidism lasting under 2 months. The data were obtained in a study of T cells in Graves' hyperthyroidism and ophthalmopathy. Study at large: Peripheral blood sampling occurred at initial diagnosis, before any treatment.

Findings and limits, study-wide: Appearing also in blood were most of the thyroid clonotypes expanded above 0.001. Ophthalmopathy was predicted by the model a median of about six months ahead of onset.

Amplification targeted TCR beta CDR3 regions from RNA transcripts. The TCR CDR3 first-round RT-PCR relied on the HTBI primer set. Via MiXCR, TCRdb re-called the multiplex PCR reads, giving one row per CDR3 protein. The top ten clones hold 8.4% of a sample with 700,000 or so distinct CDR3 sequences, 15% to 20% of them seen once. Per the germline V gene, CDR1 is SQVTM and CDR2 is ANQGSEA. This CDR3 spans 13 amino acids. This TCR was sampled from a man in his late teens or twenties with Graves' hyperthyroidism. Sequenced sample: blood. This chain uses TRBV29-1 with TRBJ2-7; tentative D call: TRBD2 (6 bases). The better agreement between TRBJ2-1 and the DNA end casts doubt on the J call. This CDR3 is CSVARAGTYEQFF. The CDR3 nucleotides are TGCAGCGTTGCCCGGGCGGGGACCTACGAGCAGTTCTTC.